These 8 T cell receptor beta chains share one sample of origin, sequenced in a study of blood T cell repertoires in COVID-19. Produced via immunoSEQ multiplex PCR; TCRdb's table is partial and in-frame only. The data hold about 480,000 clones, with approximately 91% observed a single time. Specimen: PBMCs or T cells enriched from blood (not recorded which). The receptors shown here come from a woman aged 55-70 years who had recovered from COVID-19.

In its sample, this clone was seen once. The rearrangement uses TRBV3-1 (or the pseudogene TRBV3-2) and TRBJ1-3, with a possible D match to TRBD1 (6 bases). Germline CDR1 reads LGHDT; CDR2 reads YNNKEL (reference sequence). The germline V and J ends were trimmed by 5 bases and 0 bases, with 14 bases remaining between them. The CDR3 covers 16 residues. CDR3 residues: CASSKQTGFSGNTIYF. The DNA of the CDR3 is TGTGCCAGCAGCAAACAGACAGGATTCTCTGGAAACACCATATATTTT.

V usage is TRBV4-1 and J usage is TRBJ2-1; 9 positions agree with TRBD2. Germline V gives CDR1 MGHRA, CDR2 YSYEKL. This CDR3 is built from 15 residues. J gave up 6 bases and V 3 bases, and 6 bases lay outside the gene matches. This CDR3 reads CASSHGGGAPNEQFF. In DNA, the CDR3 is TGCGCCAGCAGCCATGGCGGGGGGGCCCCCAATGAGCAGTTCTTC.

CDR3 residues: CASSYGTGKETQYF. DNA of the CDR3: TGTGCCAGCAGCTACGGGACAGGGAAAGAGACCCAGTACTTC. This chain uses TRBV27 with TRBJ2-5; 9 bases agree with TRBD1. The CDR3 sequence is 14 residues long. CDR1 is MNHEY and CDR2 is SMNVEV in the germline V gene (reference sequence). The ends lost 6 bases at V and 3 bases at J; junction bases unmatched: 5.

This chain uses TRBV27 with TRBJ1-1, with D perhaps matching TRBD1 (5 bases). The V gene lost 8 bases and the J gene lost 6 bases, with 10 bases spanning the gap. This CDR3 spans 11 amino acids. The germline V gene has CDR1 MNHEY and CDR2 SMNVEV (reference sequence). The CDR3 sequence is CASQGISEAFF. The CDR3 DNA sequence: TGTGCCAGCCAGGGAATATCTGAAGCTTTCTTT.

The chain joins TRBV28 to TRBJ1-2, with 7 positions matching TRBD1. CDR1 is MDHEN, CDR2 SYDVKM, per germline. V gave up 5 bases and J gave up 4 bases; unmatched junction bases: 13. The CDR3 contains 16 residues. Here the CDR3 reads CASSTPTPDRVYGYTF. CDR3 in DNA: TGTGCCAGCAGTACCCCTACCCCCGACAGGGTCTATGGCTACACCTTC.

This clone occurred a few times. This sequence joins TRBV5-1 and TRBJ2-1; TRBD2 is a possible D gene (5 bases). The length of the CDR3 is 14 residues. V gave up 1 base and J gave up 8 bases, with 13 bases separating them. Per the germline V gene, CDR1 is SGHRS and CDR2 is YFSETQ. In DNA, the CDR3 is TGCGCCAGCAGCTTGTGGGGTTTGGGAGATGAGCAGTTCTTC. It encodes CASSLWGLGDEQFF.

This chain uses TRBV5-1 with TRBJ2-6, with 9 bases matching TRBD1. The V segment lost 4 bases and the J segment 4 bases; nucleotides outside the gene matches: 3. This CDR3 contains 15 residues. Per germline, CDR1 SGHRS and CDR2 YFSETQ. The CDR3 coding sequence is TGCGCCAGCAGCCGGACAGGGGAAGGGGCCAACGTCCTGACTTTC. Its protein product is CASSRTGEGANVLTF.

This sequence joins TRBV6-1 and TRBJ1-5; 8 nucleotides align to TRBD1. This CDR3 is 17 amino acids long. With 0 bases clipped from V and 3 bases from J, the junction kept 7 bases outside the gene matches. Germline V gene sequence: CDR1 MNHNS, CDR2 SASEGT. The CDR3 protein is CASSEARQGWVNQPQHF. The CDR3 region has the DNA TGTGCCAGCAGTGAAGCTCGACAGGGGTGGGTCAATCAGCCCCAGCATTTT.